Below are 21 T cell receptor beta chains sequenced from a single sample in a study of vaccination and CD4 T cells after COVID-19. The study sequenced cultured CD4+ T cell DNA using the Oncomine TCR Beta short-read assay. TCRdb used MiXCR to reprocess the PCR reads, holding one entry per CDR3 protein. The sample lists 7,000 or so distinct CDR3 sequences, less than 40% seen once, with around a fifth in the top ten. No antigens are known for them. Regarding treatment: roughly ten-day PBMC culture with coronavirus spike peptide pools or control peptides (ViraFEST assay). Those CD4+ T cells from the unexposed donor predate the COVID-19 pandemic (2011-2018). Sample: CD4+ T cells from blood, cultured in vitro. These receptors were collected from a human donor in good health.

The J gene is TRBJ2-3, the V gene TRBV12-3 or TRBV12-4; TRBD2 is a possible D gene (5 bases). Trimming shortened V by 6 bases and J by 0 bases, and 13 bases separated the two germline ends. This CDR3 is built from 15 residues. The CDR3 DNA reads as TGTGCCAGCAGCCGGAACAGCGGTAGCACAGATACGCAGTATTTT. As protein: CASSRNSGSTDTQYF.

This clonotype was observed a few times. The DNA of the CDR3 is TGTGCCAGCAGTCGCCTTTGGGGCGAGGAGACCCAGTACTTC. Encoded protein: CASSRLWGEETQYF. The chain links TRBV7-9 to TRBJ2-5; the D gene is possibly TRBD1 (5 bases). CDR1 and CDR2 from the germline V gene are SEHNR and FQNEAQ (reference sequence). This CDR3 has 14 residues. Trimming cost V 6 bases and J 5 bases, with 16 bases left between them.

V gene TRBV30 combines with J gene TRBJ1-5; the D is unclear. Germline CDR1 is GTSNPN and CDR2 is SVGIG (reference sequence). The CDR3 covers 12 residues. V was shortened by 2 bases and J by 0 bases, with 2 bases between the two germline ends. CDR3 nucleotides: TGTGCCTGGAGTCCTAGCAATCAGCCCCAGCATTTT. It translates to CAWSPSNQPQHF.

The CDR3 here is CASSSGTPSTDTQYF. CDR3 DNA: TGCGCCAGCAGCTCAGGGACACCCAGCACAGATACGCAGTATTTT. This rearrangement joins TRBV5-1 to TRBJ2-3; D might be TRBD1 (6 bases). The germline V and J ends were trimmed by 3 bases and 0 bases, with 11 bases remaining between them. Germline V gene data show CDR1 as SGHRS and CDR2 as YFSETQ. This CDR3 spans 15 amino acids.

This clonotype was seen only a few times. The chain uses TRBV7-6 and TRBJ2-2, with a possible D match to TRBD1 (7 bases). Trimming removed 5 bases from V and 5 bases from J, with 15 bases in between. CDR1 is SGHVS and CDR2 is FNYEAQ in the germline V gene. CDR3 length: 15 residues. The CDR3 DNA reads TGTGCCAGCAGCCCCACAGGGGCGGGAACCGGGGAGCTGTTTTTT. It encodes CASSPTGAGTGELFF.

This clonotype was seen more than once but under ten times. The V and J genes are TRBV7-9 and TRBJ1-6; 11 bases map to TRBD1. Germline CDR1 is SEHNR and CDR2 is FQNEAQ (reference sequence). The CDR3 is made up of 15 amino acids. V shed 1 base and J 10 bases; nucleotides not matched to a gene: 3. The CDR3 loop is CASSLGGTGGSPLHF. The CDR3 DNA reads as TGTGCCAGCAGCTTAGGAGGGACAGGGGGATCACCCCTCCACTTT.

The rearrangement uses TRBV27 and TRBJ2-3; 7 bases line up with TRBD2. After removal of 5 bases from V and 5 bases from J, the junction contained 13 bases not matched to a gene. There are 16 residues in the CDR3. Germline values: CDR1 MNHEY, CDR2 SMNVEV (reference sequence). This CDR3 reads CASSPLAALGGDTQYF. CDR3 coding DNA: TGTGCCAGCAGTCCTCTAGCGGCCCTGGGGGGAGATACGCAGTATTTT.

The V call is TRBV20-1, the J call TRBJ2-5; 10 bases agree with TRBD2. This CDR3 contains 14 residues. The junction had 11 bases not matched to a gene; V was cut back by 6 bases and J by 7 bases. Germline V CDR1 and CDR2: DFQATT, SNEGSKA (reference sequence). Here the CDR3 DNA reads TGCAGTGCAGGGACTAGCGCCTCCCCGGGGACCCAGTACTTC. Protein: CSAGTSASPGTQYF.

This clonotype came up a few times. Written as DNA, the CDR3 is TGTGCCAGTTCGAGGGAGATCGGCAATCAGCCCCAGCATTTT. This sequence encodes CASSREIGNQPQHF. The chain is built from TRBV2 and TRBJ1-5; no definite D call. The CDR3 totals 14 residues. Per germline, CDR1 SNHLY and CDR2 FYNNEI. Trimming removed 9 bases at V and 2 bases at J, with 14 bases between.

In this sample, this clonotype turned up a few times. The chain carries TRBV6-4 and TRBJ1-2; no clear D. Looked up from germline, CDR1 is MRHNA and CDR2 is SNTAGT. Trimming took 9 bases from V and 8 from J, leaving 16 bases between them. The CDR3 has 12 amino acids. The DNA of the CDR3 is TGTGCCAGTTATTCCCGAAATGACGGCTACACCTTC. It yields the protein CASYSRNDGYTF.

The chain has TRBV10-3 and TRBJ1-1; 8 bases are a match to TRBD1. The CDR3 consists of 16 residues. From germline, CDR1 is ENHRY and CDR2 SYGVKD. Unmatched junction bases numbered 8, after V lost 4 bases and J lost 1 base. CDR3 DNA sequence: TGTGCCATCAGTGTAACCAAGACAGGGGCGAACACTGAAGCTTTCTTT. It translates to CAISVTKTGANTEAFF.

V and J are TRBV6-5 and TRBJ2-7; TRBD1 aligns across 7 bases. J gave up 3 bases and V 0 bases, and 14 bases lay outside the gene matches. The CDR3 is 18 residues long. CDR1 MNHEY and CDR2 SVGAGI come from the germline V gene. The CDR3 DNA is TGTGCCAGCAGTTACTCGCCTCTGCGTACAACAGGGGACTACGAGCAGTACTTC. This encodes CASSYSPLRTTGDYEQYF.

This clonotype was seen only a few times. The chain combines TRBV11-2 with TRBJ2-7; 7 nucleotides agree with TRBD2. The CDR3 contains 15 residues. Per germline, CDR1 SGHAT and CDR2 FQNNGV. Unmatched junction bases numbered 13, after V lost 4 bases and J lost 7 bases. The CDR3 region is CASSSLAGPGREQYF. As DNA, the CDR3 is TGTGCCAGCAGCTCCTTAGCGGGCCCGGGAAGGGAGCAGTACTTC.

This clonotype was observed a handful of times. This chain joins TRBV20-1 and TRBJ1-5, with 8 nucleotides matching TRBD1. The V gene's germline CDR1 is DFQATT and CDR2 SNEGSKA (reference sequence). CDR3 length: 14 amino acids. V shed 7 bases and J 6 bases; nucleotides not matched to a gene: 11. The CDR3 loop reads CSVKRAGGGQPQHF. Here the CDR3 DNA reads TGCAGTGTCAAGAGAGCAGGGGGCGGTCAGCCCCAGCATTTT.

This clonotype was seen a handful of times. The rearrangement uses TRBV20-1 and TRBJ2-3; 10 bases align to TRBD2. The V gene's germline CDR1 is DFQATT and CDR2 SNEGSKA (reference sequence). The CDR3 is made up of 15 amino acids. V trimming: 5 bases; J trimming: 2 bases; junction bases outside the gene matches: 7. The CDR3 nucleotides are TGCAGTGCTCCAGAACTAGCGGGAAACACAGATACGCAGTATTTT. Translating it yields CSAPELAGNTDTQYF.

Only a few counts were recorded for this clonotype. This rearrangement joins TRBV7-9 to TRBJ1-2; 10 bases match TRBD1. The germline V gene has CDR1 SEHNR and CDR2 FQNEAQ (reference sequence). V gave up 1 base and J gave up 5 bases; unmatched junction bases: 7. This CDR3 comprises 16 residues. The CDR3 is CASSLDFWDRGYGYTF. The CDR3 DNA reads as TGTGCCAGCAGCTTAGATTTTTGGGACAGGGGATATGGCTACACCTTC.

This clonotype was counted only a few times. CDR3 sequence: CASSSSRAGNTIYF. The DNA of the CDR3 is TGTGCCAGTAGTTCCAGCAGGGCTGGAAACACCATATATTTT. The gene calls are TRBV19 and TRBJ1-3; tentative D call: TRBD1 (5 bases). Looked up from germline, CDR1 is LNHDA and CDR2 is SQIVND (reference sequence). The CDR3 runs to 14 residues. Trimming stripped 5 bases from V and 2 bases from J, with 10 bases between.

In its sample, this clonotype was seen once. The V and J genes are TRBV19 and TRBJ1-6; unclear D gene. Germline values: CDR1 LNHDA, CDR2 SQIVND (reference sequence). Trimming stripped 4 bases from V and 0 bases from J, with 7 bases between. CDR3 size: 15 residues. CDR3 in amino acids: CASSTVFSYNSPLHF. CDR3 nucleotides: TGTGCCAGTAGTACGGTCTTCTCCTATAATTCACCCCTCCACTTT.

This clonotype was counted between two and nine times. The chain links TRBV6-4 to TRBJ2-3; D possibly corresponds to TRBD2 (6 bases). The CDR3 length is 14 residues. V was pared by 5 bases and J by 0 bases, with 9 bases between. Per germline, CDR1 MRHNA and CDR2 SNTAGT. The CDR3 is CASSTGTSTDTQYF. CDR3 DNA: TGTGCCAGCAGTACCGGGACTAGCACAGATACGCAGTATTTT.

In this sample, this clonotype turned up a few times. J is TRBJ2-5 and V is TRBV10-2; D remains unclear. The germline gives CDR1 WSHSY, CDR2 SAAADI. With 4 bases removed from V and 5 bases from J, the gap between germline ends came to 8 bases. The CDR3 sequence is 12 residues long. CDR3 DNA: TGCGCCAGCAGTGCGGCTCGGGAGACCCAGTACTTC. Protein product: CASSAARETQYF.

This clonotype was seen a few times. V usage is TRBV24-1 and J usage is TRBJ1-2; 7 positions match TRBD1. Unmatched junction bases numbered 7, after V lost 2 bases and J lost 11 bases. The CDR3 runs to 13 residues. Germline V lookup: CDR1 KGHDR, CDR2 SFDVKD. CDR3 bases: TGTGCCACCAGTGATTGGAGACAGGGCGGATACACCTTC. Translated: CATSDWRQGGYTF.